The 31 T cell receptor beta chains reported below all come from one sample, sequenced in a study of blood T cell repertoires in COVID-19. TCRdb keeps only in-frame clones here, not all; method: immunoSEQ multiplex PCR. The profile shows 20,000 or so clones, roughly nine tenths of them singletons. The sequencing sample was made of peripheral blood. These receptors all stem from a human donor in a cohort sampled during active COVID-19.

The chain couples TRBV18 to TRBJ1-1, with 7 nucleotides matching TRBD1. The CDR3 contains 13 residues. Germline V CDR1 and CDR2: KGHSH, LQKENI. The V gene end was trimmed by 3 bases and the J gene end by 7 bases; junction bases not matched to a gene: 5. The CDR3 loop reads CASSPDGTVEAFF. In DNA form, the CDR3 reads TGTGCCAGCTCACCTGATGGGACAGTTGAAGCTTTCTTT.

This clone has just a few counts. The chain carries TRBV2 and TRBJ2-7; no firm D call. CDR1 and CDR2 from the germline V gene are SNHLY and FYNNEI. The CDR3 totals 13 residues. V lost 8 bases to trimming and J lost 0 bases, with 11 bases between them. CDR3 in amino acids: CASDGDSSYEQYF. CDR3 in DNA: TGTGCCAGCGACGGAGATAGCTCCTACGAGCAGTACTTC.

The chain links TRBV5-1 to TRBJ2-7; tentatively, D is TRBD1 (5 bases). Deletions cut 2 bases from V and 7 bases from J, with 10 bases between. The germline gives CDR1 SGHRS, CDR2 YFSETQ. The CDR3 has 12 residues. The CDR3 DNA sequence: TGCGCCAGCAGCTTTACAGGTCGGGAGCAGTACTTC. Protein product: CASSFTGREQYF.

V is TRBV18 and J is TRBJ2-5; D may be TRBD1 (6 bases). Per germline, CDR1 KGHSH and CDR2 LQKENI. The CDR3 is 14 amino acids. Between the trimmed V and J ends, which lost 3 bases and 3 bases, there was a span of 11 bases. CDR3 region: CASSPRQAEETQYF. The CDR3 DNA reads as TGTGCCAGCTCACCCAGACAGGCTGAAGAGACCCAGTACTTC.

This clone was seen just once. The V call is TRBV5-4, the J call TRBJ2-6; the match to TRBD1 covers 7 bases. The CDR3 has 18 residues. Germline V gene sequence: CDR1 SGHNT, CDR2 YYREEE (reference sequence). The junction had 10 bases not matched to a gene; V was cut back by 4 bases and J by 0 bases. DNA of the CDR3: TGTGCCAGCAGCCCTAGGACAGGTTATAACTCTGGGGCCAACGTCCTGACTTTC. Protein product: CASSPRTGYNSGANVLTF.

Regarding this clone: Other DNA sequences in this specimen translate into the identical CDR3. The J gene is TRBJ2-7, the V gene TRBV5-1, with D possibly being TRBD2 (7 bases). The CDR3 is 15 residues long. V was cut by 3 bases and J by 3 bases, with 16 bases left in between. Germline V gene sequence: CDR1 SGHRS, CDR2 YFSETQ. The CDR3 DNA reads as TGCGCCAGCAGCTCCGCTTTCGGGGGGCTCTACGAGCAGTACTTC. Its protein is CASSSAFGGLYEQYF.

The V call is TRBV28, the J call TRBJ2-1; possible D gene TRBD1, 6 bases. CDR3 size: 11 residues. Germline CDR1 reads MDHEN; CDR2 reads SYDVKM. The V and J ends lost 7 bases and 16 bases respectively, with 17 bases between them. The CDR3 DNA follows: TGTGCCAGCACCTGGGGGACACATGATTTCTTC. Translation gives CASTWGTHDFF.

This clone has a single count. The V call is TRBV15, the J call TRBJ1-5; 7 bases line up with TRBD1. Germline V gives CDR1 LNHNV, CDR2 YYDKDF (reference sequence). After removal of 1 base from V and 10 bases from J, the junction contained 7 bases not matched to a gene. The CDR3 is 14 residues long. The CDR3 spells CATSRGKEGAPQHF. The CDR3 bases are TGTGCCACCAGCAGAGGAAAGGAGGGGGCTCCCCAGCATTTT.

The rearrangement joins TRBV9 to TRBJ1-1, with 10 bases fitting TRBD1. After removal of 5 bases from V and 3 bases from J, the junction contained 4 bases not matched to a gene. Looked up from germline, CDR1 is SGDLS and CDR2 is YYNGEE. This CDR3 is 14 amino acids long. CDR3 protein: CASSGQGGDTEAFF. DNA of the CDR3: TGTGCCAGCAGTGGACAGGGGGGTGACACTGAAGCTTTCTTT.

The chain employs TRBV29-1 and TRBJ1-2; TRBD1 matches 8 bases. The germline V gene has CDR1 SQVTM and CDR2 ANQGSEA. V lost 8 bases to trimming and J lost 2 bases; unmatched junction nucleotides: 10. The CDR3 has 14 amino acids. The CDR3 here is CSTITGTGNYGYTF. The CDR3 DNA sequence: TGCAGCACCATTACCGGGACAGGAAACTATGGCTACACCTTC.

The chain uses TRBV6-5 and TRBJ2-1; 7 bases are shared with TRBD2. V gave up 7 bases and J gave up 2 bases; unmatched junction bases: 5. The CDR3 totals 14 residues. Germline loops: CDR1 MNHEY, CDR2 SVGAGI. This CDR3 reads CASNRDYPYNEQFF. CDR3 DNA sequence: TGTGCCAGCAACCGGGACTACCCCTACAATGAGCAGTTCTTC.

The chain recombines TRBV18 with TRBJ1-6, with D tentatively TRBD1 (5 bases). Per the germline V gene, CDR1 is KGHSH and CDR2 is LQKENI. Trimming stripped 6 bases from V and 5 bases from J, with 11 bases between. The CDR3 runs 14 residues. The CDR3 reads CASSRQSDNSPLHF. As DNA, the CDR3 is TGTGCCAGCTCTAGACAGTCAGATAATTCACCCCTCCACTTT.

V and J are TRBV29-1 and TRBJ2-7; TRBD1 aligns across 7 bases. Germline V gene sequence: CDR1 SQVTM, CDR2 ANQGSEA. Trimming cost V 1 base and J 0 bases; bases outside gene matches: 3. This CDR3 is built from 14 residues. CDR3 protein: CSVEGTGNSYEQYF. As DNA, the CDR3 is TGCAGCGTTGAAGGGACAGGCAACTCCTACGAGCAGTACTTC.

The chain employs TRBV11-2 and TRBJ2-1; unclear D gene. With 2 bases removed from V and 2 bases from J, the gap between germline ends came to 10 bases. CDR3 size: 15 residues. Germline V gene data show CDR1 as SGHAT and CDR2 as FQNNGV. The CDR3 DNA reads as TGTGCCAGCAGCTTAAGAGGTTTAACCTACAATGAGCAGTTCTTC. Its translation: CASSLRGLTYNEQFF.

The chain combines TRBV20-1 with TRBJ2-1; the D gene is possibly TRBD1 (5 bases). From germline, CDR1 is DFQATT and CDR2 SNEGSKA (reference sequence). V lost 3 bases to trimming and J lost 6 bases, with 12 bases between them. CDR3 length: 13 residues. In nucleotides, the CDR3 is TGCAGTGCTAGTGGGCAGGGCGTCAATGAGCAGTTCTTC. Amino acid sequence: CSASGQGVNEQFF.

J is TRBJ2-7 and V is TRBV28, with TRBD2 identical over 7 bases. This CDR3 region has 14 residues. Germline lookup yields CDR1 MDHEN and CDR2 SYDVKM. Germline trimming cut 3 bases from V and 1 base from J; bases unmatched to any gene: 3. The DNA of the CDR3 is TGTGCCAGCAGTTTCACGGGAGGATCCTACGAGCAGTACTTC. Translation gives CASSFTGGSYEQYF.

The genes are TRBV7-9 and TRBJ2-3; perhaps TRBD2 as D (6 bases). Trimming shortened V by 2 bases and J by 0 bases, and 15 bases separated the two germline ends. Germline CDR1 SEHNR, CDR2 FQNEAQ (reference sequence). The CDR3 spans 17 residues. CDR3: CASSLPPGDRSTDTQYF. CDR3 coding DNA: TGTGCCAGCAGCTTACCCCCGGGGGACCGCAGCACAGATACGCAGTATTTT.

V is TRBV19 and J is TRBJ2-5, with a possible D match to TRBD2 (5 bases). The V gene lost 5 bases and the J gene lost 1 base, with 5 bases spanning the gap. The CDR3 loop spans 12 amino acids. Per the germline V gene, CDR1 is LNHDA and CDR2 is SQIVND (reference sequence). This CDR3 is CASSRGQETQYF. DNA of the CDR3: TGTGCCAGTAGTCGGGGCCAAGAGACCCAGTACTTC. The full variable domain, rest sourced from reference TRBV19 and TRBJ2-5, is DGGITQSPKYLFRKEGQNVTLSCEQNLNHDAMYWYRQDPGQGLRLIYYSQIVNDFQKGDIAEGYSVSREKKESFPLTVTSAQKNPTAFYLCASSRGQETQYFGPGTRLLVL.

The rearrangement uses TRBV7-9 and TRBJ2-5; D not resolved. V was pared by 1 base and J by 5 bases, with 8 bases between. CDR1 SEHNR and CDR2 FQNEAQ come from the germline V gene (reference sequence). There are 13 residues in the CDR3. The CDR3 DNA reads as TGTGCCAGCAGCTTAGTCGGGTTGGAGACCCAGTACTTC. Its protein is CASSLVGLETQYF.

The rearrangement joins TRBV7-6 to TRBJ2-1; the match to TRBD2 covers 9 bases. The germline V gene encodes CDR1 SGHVS and CDR2 FNYEAQ. V lost 1 base and J lost 10; bases outside the gene matches: 11. The CDR3 has 16 residues. CDR3 region: CASSLVPSGNPKEQFF. Here the CDR3 DNA reads TGTGCCAGCAGCTTAGTCCCTAGCGGGAACCCAAAGGAGCAGTTCTTC. Based on the CDR3 plus reference TRBV7-6 and TRBJ2-1, the full variable domain is GAGVSQSPRYKVTKRGQDVALRCDPISGHVSLYWYRQALGQGPEFLTYFNYEAQQDKSGLPNDRFSAERPEGSISTLTIQRTEQRDSAMYRCASSLVPSGNPKEQFFGPGTRLTVL.

The chain carries TRBV23-1 and TRBJ1-6; D gene unclear. TRBV23-1 has ORF status, its function being uncertain. This CDR3 region has 17 residues. The V gene lost 7 bases and the J gene lost 7 bases, with 23 bases spanning the gap. Written as DNA, the CDR3 is TGCGCCAGCACCTGTTCGGCCAGGTGGTCCGTAAATTCACCCCTCCACTTT. Amino acid sequence: CASTCSARWSVNSPLHF.

The chain recombines TRBV2 with TRBJ1-1; D may be TRBD1 (6 bases). The CDR3 contains 14 residues. V lost 5 bases, J lost 3 bases, and 13 bases lay in between. Germline V gives CDR1 SNHLY, CDR2 FYNNEI. The CDR3 reads CASSLQGSDTEAFF. CDR3 DNA: TGTGCCAGCAGTCTTCAGGGGAGCGACACTGAAGCTTTCTTT. Drawing the rest from reference TRBV2 and TRBJ1-1, the complete variable domain is EPEVTQTPSHQVTQMGQEVILRCVPISNHLYFYWYRQILGQKVEFLVSFYNNEISEKSEIFDDQFSVERPDGSNFTLKIRSTKLEDSAMYFCASSLQGSDTEAFFGQGTRLTVV.

The chain joins TRBV19 to TRBJ1-5, with TRBD1 identical over 8 bases. CDR1 is LNHDA, CDR2 SQIVND, per germline (reference sequence). The CDR3 loop spans 17 amino acids. V lost 5 bases to trimming and J lost 2 bases; unmatched junction nucleotides: 11. The CDR3 loop is CASSGGQGSWGNQPQHF. CDR3 nucleotide sequence: TGTGCCAGTAGTGGAGGACAGGGCTCGTGGGGCAATCAGCCCCAGCATTTT.

This rearrangement joins TRBV4-3 to TRBJ1-1; the D gene is possibly TRBD1 (5 bases). The CDR3 loop spans 13 amino acids. Germline CDR1 is LGHNA and CDR2 is YSLEER. Trimming removed 6 bases at V and 0 bases at J, with 8 bases between. The CDR3 region is CASSRTMNTEAFF. The DNA of the CDR3 is TGCGCCAGCAGTCGGACAATGAACACTGAAGCTTTCTTT.

The chain uses TRBV7-9 and TRBJ2-1; no definite D call. CDR3 length: 17 amino acids. Germline assignment: CDR1 SEHNR and CDR2 FQNEAQ (reference sequence). V lost 5 bases and J 0 bases, leaving 17 bases between the germline ends. The CDR3 loop reads CASSPRPRERSYNEQFF. The CDR3 nucleotides are TGTGCCAGCAGCCCTAGACCCCGCGAACGCTCCTACAATGAGCAGTTCTTC. The entire variable domain, with the rest obtained from reference TRBV7-9 and TRBJ2-1, is as follows: DTGVSQNPRHKITKRGQNVTFRCDPISEHNRLYWYRQTLGQGPEFLTYFQNEAQLEKSRLLSDRFSAERPKGSFSTLEIQRTEQGDSAMYLCASSPRPRERSYNEQFFGPGTRLTVL.

The chain carries TRBV7-9 and TRBJ2-1; D is perhaps TRBD1 (5 bases). V was pared by 0 bases and J by 5 bases, with 23 bases between. The germline V gene has CDR1 SEHNR and CDR2 FQNEAQ (reference sequence). This CDR3 contains 19 residues. The CDR3 region is CASSLARQGSAEGDNEQFF. For the CDR3, the DNA is TGTGCCAGCAGCTTAGCGCGGCAGGGATCGGCGGAAGGGGACAATGAGCAGTTCTTC.

V is TRBV9 and J is TRBJ2-1; 10 bases are a match to TRBD2. CDR1 is SGDLS, CDR2 YYNGEE, per germline. The CDR3 runs to 16 residues. J gave up 7 bases and V 0 bases, and 7 bases lay outside the gene matches. CDR3 protein: CASSVGAAGGFNEQFF. The CDR3 DNA sequence: TGTGCCAGCAGCGTAGGGGCAGCGGGAGGGTTTAATGAGCAGTTCTTC.

The chain employs TRBV7-9 and TRBJ2-1; 7 nucleotides match TRBD2. The CDR3 totals 15 residues. Germline assignment: CDR1 SEHNR and CDR2 FQNEAQ (reference sequence). With 5 bases clipped from V and 4 bases from J, the junction kept 8 bases outside the gene matches. Here the CDR3 reads CASSVSGEFYNEQFF. As DNA, the CDR3 is TGTGCCAGCAGCGTAAGCGGGGAATTTTACAATGAGCAGTTCTTC.

CDR3 sequence (DNA): TGTGCCAGCAGTTGGACCGGGACACAGGGGTTTAATGAGCAGTTCTTC. Translated: CASSWTGTQGFNEQFF. The chain combines TRBV6-5 with TRBJ2-1, with 7 nucleotides matching TRBD1. Losses at the gene ends were 4 bases for V and 7 bases for J; bases not matched to a gene: 13. Germline V gene sequence: CDR1 MNHEY, CDR2 SVGAGI. The CDR3 has 16 residues.

CDR3 sequence reads: CASSPVEGDRFYEQYF. Here the CDR3 DNA reads TGTGCCAGCAGCCCTGTCGAAGGGGACAGGTTCTACGAGCAGTACTTC. V usage is TRBV3-1 (or the pseudogene TRBV3-2) and J usage is TRBJ2-7, with TRBD1 matching 8 bases. Per germline, CDR1 LGHDT and CDR2 YNNKEL (reference sequence). This CDR3 has 16 residues. Unmatched junction bases numbered 11, after V lost 4 bases and J lost 3 bases.

The sample holds one count of this clone. J is TRBJ2-2 and V is TRBV4-2; 7 bases map to TRBD2. This CDR3 contains 16 residues. The J segment lost 5 bases and the V segment lost 1 base, leaving 7 bases of the junction unmatched. The germline CDR1 and CDR2 sequences are LGHNA and YNFKEQ. The CDR3 region has the DNA TGTGCCAGCAGCCAAGTTTTACTAGCGATTACCGGGGAGCTGTTTTTT. Residues: CASSQVLLAITGELFF.